This T cell receptor (beta chain) was profiled in a study of blood T cells in healthy people across ages. Study observations and caveats: Researchers judged that diversity estimates from one million T cells fell short of true values.

Primers used in a second PCR of roughly 6 to 11 cycles were a sample-barcoded 5' primer and a J-beta primer mix. TCRdb recomputed calls from the 5' RACE reads with MiXCR, one row per CDR3 protein. Among under 2,000,000 distinct CDR3 sequences listed, 40% to 55% were seen once. Germline loops: CDR1 SGHRS, CDR2 YFSETQ. Trimming took 4 bases from V and 6 from J, leaving 15 bases between them. CDR3 length: 14 amino acids. With respect to this clonotype: Its specificity is unknown.

This chain connects TRBV5-1 to TRBJ2-3; no clear D. The sequencing sample was made of blood. The TCR was taken from a woman in her thirties or forties in good health. CDR3 coding DNA: TGCGCCAGCAGCGTGGAAACCCCGAGGGATACGCAGTATTTT. Translating it yields CASSVETPRDTQYF. The full variable domain, with the rest looked up from reference TRBV5-1 and TRBJ2-3, is KAGVTQTPRYLIKTRGQQVTLSCSPISGHRSVSWYQQTPGQGLQFLFEYFSETQRNKGNFPGRFSGRQFSNSRSEMNVSTLELGDSALYLCASSVETPRDTQYFGPGTRLTVL.